What follows is one T cell receptor (beta chain) and its context. This clonotype has more than one count but fewer than ten. Its binding antigen is unknown. No quality values exist for individual bases; no much larger clone is one base distant. Libraries were prepared through PCR. Sequencing used an Illumina HiSeq 2500. TCR libraries were prepared with molecular barcoding, using unique molecular identifiers to normalize TCRbeta repertoire quantification. TCRdb reprocessed the public reads (quality trimming at Q25 with fastp, clone calling with MiXCR) and kept in-frame beta chains. Each CDR3 protein gets just one entry, which takes the most common genes and DNA from the rows behind it. The table for this sample lists about 210,000 distinct CDR3 sequences; more than 15% of them were counted only once. The ten largest clonotypes hold roughly two fifths of the sample. This specimen comes from a study of T-cell reconstitution after alpha-beta-depleted transplantation in children (TCRdb year 2016). Concerning the study at large: Using TCR repertoire profiling, the study followed T-cell immune reconstitution in a quantitative way in children after TCRalphabeta/CD19-depleted allogeneic hematopoietic cell transplantation.

Study-level results and caveats: The apparently early recovery of alphabetaT-cell counts about two months after transplant reportedly depended on only several hundred rapidly expanded clones that came from non-depleted graft cells. In some patients, the high TCRbeta diversity seen at day 60 was put down to recipient T cells and intrathymic progenitors that had survived conditioning. Over subsequent months, a decline in hyperexpanded clone frequencies was noted, and after one year, T-cell counts and TCRbeta diversity were mostly ascribed to newly produced T cells.

Taken with the paper, the label for treatment or condition translates to: allogeneic hematopoietic cell transplantation with graft depleted of TCRalphabeta T cells and CD19 B cells. TCRalphabeta/CD19-depleted allogeneic hematopoietic cell grafts were given to the transplant recipients, all of whom were children. This sequence was found in a male patient between 2 and 15 years old who had a stem cell transplant for acute lymphoblastic leukemia, so the T cells may come from the graft donor. The input for sequencing was PBMCs, mostly from graft donor cells, taken 360 days after TCRalphabeta/CD19-depleted stem cell transplant.

The base sequence is TGTGCCAGCAGCCACCCGGGACAGTTGCAAGAGACCCAGTACTTC. Translated, this is CASSHPGQLQETQYF. Recombination linked TRBV3-1 to TRBJ2-5; 7 bases in the middle match TRBD1. Trimming leaves V shorter by 3 bases and J shorter by 2 bases, with the junction holding 6 bases beyond the gene matches. The germline V gene (reference sequence) sets CDR1 to LGHDT and CDR2 to YNNKEL. The CDR3 sequence holds 15 residues, the cysteine and phenylalanine included. Left in the record is the CDR3 DNA by itself, 45 bases read in frame from the first base.